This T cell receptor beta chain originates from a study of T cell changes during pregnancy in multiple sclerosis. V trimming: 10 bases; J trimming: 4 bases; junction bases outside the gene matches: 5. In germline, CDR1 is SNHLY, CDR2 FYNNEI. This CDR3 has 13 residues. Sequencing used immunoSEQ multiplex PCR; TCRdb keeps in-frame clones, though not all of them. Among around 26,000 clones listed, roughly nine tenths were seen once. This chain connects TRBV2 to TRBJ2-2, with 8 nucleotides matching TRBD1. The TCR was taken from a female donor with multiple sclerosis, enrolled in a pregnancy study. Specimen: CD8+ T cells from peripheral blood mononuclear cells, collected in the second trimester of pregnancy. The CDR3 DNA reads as TGTGCCACAAGGACAGGGAGCACCGGGGAGCTGTTTTTT. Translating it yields CATRTGSTGELFF.